The entry that follows covers one T cell receptor beta chain sequence. Data came from immunoSEQ multiplex PCR; TCRdb stores just in-frame clones and leaves some out. Of roughly 150,000 clones listed, around 81% are singletons. V trimming: 4 bases; J trimming: 4 bases; junction bases outside the gene matches: 10. Germline V gives CDR1 KGHSH, CDR2 LQKENI. The CDR3 spans 17 residues. These data are taken from a study of blood T cell repertoires in COVID-19. The chain couples TRBV18 to TRBJ2-1; TRBD1 matches 10 bases. The sequenced material came from PBMCs or T cells enriched from blood (not recorded which). The receptor was isolated from a man aged 35-49 years who had recovered from COVID-19. The CDR3 nucleotides read TGTGCCAGCTCACGGGCGCGACAGGGGGCTCTATACAATGAGCAGTTCTTC. Residues: CASSRARQGALYNEQFF.